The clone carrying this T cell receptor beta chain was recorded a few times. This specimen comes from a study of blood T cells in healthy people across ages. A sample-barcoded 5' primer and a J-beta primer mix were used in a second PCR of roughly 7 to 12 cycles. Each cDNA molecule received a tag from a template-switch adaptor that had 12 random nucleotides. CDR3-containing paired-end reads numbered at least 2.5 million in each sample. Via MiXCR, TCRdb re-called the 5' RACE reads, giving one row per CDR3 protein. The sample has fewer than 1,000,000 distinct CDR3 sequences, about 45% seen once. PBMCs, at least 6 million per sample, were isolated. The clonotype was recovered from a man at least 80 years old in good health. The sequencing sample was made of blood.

CDR3 DNA sequence: TGTGCCAGCAGTCCTGTATCGGGGTACACCCTCCACTTT. As protein: CASSPVSGYTLHF. The V call is TRBV2, the J call TRBJ1-6; no firm D call. The germline gives CDR1 SNHLY, CDR2 FYNNEI. CDR3 size: 13 residues. Trimming cost V 5 bases and J 14 bases, with 16 bases left between them.